These 21 T cell receptor beta chains share one sample of origin, sequenced in a study of Graves' ophthalmopathy and Graves' hyperthyroidism (dated by TCRdb to between 2017 and 2018). Sequenced on an Illumina HiSeq 2000. For repertoire sequencing, TCR beta CDR3 regions were amplified from RNA transcripts. The first round of RT-PCR was done with HTBI primers and the Qiagen OneStep RT-PCR kit, and was followed by a second round of multiplex PCR, then size selection and purification. TCRdb applied fastp at Q25 and MiXCR to the public reads, then kept only in-frame beta chains. Rows merge per CDR3 protein into single entries with the most common DNA and genes. The sample profile shows over a million distinct CDR3 sequences; less than 45% of them were found once. Of the sample, 11% falls within the top ten clones. Sequencing input: peripheral blood or thyroid tissue (not recorded which). The receptors were gathered from an adult man with Graves' hyperthyroidism.

This clonotype was observed a handful of times. At one end, the junction sequence differs from germline, possibly due to a read error. CDR3 sequence reads: CASSERGQGAYEQYF. The CDR3 DNA follows: TGTGCCAGCAGTGAGAGAGGACAGGGGGCCTACGAGCAGTACTTC. This chain connects TRBV10-3 to TRBJ2-7; 10 nucleotides align to TRBD1. This CDR3 is 15 amino acids long. Germline lookup yields CDR1 ENHRY and CDR2 SYGVKD.

V is TRBV30 and J is TRBJ1-1; tentatively, D is TRBD1 (5 bases). The germline V gene encodes CDR1 GTSNPN and CDR2 SVGIG (reference sequence). The CDR3 covers 14 residues. V was shortened by 2 bases and J by 3 bases, with 13 bases between the two germline ends. The chain's CDR3 is CAWSYWGVDTEAFF. The CDR3 DNA is TGTGCCTGGAGTTATTGGGGGGTCGACACTGAAGCTTTCTTT.

As for this clonotype: A much larger clone differs by one base, so this may be a read error. The chain has TRBV25-1 and TRBJ1-2; 7 bases match TRBD1. Germline CDR1 is MGHDK and CDR2 is SYGVNS. This CDR3 region has 13 residues. The CDR3 loop reads CASSPRQGDGCTF. CDR3 coding DNA: TGTGCCAGCAGCCCCCGGCAGGGGGATGGCTGCACCTTC.

This chain joins TRBV5-6 and TRBJ2-5; 8 bases align to TRBD1. After removal of 3 bases from V and 5 bases from J, the junction contained 9 bases not matched to a gene. Germline loops: CDR1 SGHDT, CDR2 YYEEEE. The CDR3 loop spans 15 amino acids. The CDR3 DNA sequence: TGTGCCAGCAGCTCGACAGGGGTGGGCGCGGAGACCCAGTACTTC. Translated, it gives CASSSTGVGAETQYF.

The chain uses TRBV5-4 and TRBJ1-5, with a weak D call TRBD1 (5 bases). Trimming took off 4 bases at V and 0 bases at J, with 14 bases between the two ends. Germline V gives CDR1 SGHNT, CDR2 YYREEE (reference sequence). The CDR3 spans 16 residues. DNA of the CDR3: TGTGCCAGCAGCGTTGGGGACCCTTATAGCAATCAGCCCCAGCATTTT. It codes for CASSVGDPYSNQPQHF.

Comments on this clonotype: An end of the junction differs from the germline gene, which may be a read error. CDR3 nucleotides: TGTGCCAGCTTACCCGAGGTCTCTGGGGCCTACGTCCTGACTTTC. Amino acid sequence: CASLPEVSGAYVLTF. The chain uses TRBV7-3 and TRBJ2-6, with D tentatively TRBD1 (5 bases). CDR1 and CDR2 from the germline V gene are SGHTA and FQGTGA. This CDR3 is built from 15 residues.

This clonotype came up a few times. V is TRBV29-1 and J is TRBJ2-7; no firm D call. The CDR3 length is 13 residues. Trimming took off 5 bases at V and 0 bases at J, with 11 bases between the two ends. The V gene's germline CDR1 is SQVTM and CDR2 ANQGSEA. CDR3 protein: CSVLGLISYEQYF. CDR3 nucleotides: TGCAGCGTTTTAGGTTTGATCTCCTACGAGCAGTACTTC.

This chain connects TRBV19 to TRBJ2-5; no clear D. Germline V gene lookup returns CDR1 LNHDA and CDR2 SQIVND (reference sequence). Deletions cut 5 bases from V and 12 bases from J, with 16 bases between. The CDR3 contains 12 residues. CDR3 nucleotides: TGTGCCAGTAGTCCCTCGGTCGAGGTTAAGTACTTC. It specifies CASSPSVEVKYF. The full variable domain, its missing parts supplied by reference TRBV19 and TRBJ2-5, is DGGITQSPKYLFRKEGQNVTLSCEQNLNHDAMYWYRQDPGQGLRLIYYSQIVNDFQKGDIAEGYSVSREKKESFPLTVTSAQKNPTAFYLCASSPSVEVKYFGPGTRLLVL.

In this sample, this clonotype turned up many times. This chain uses TRBV9 with TRBJ1-1; TRBD1 is a possible D gene (5 bases). V dropped 3 bases and J dropped 0 bases, with 15 bases sitting between them. The germline gives CDR1 SGDLS, CDR2 YYNGEE. This CDR3 spans 16 amino acids. CDR3 loop: CASSEHRTDMNTEAFF. The CDR3 DNA reads TGTGCCAGCAGCGAGCACAGGACCGACATGAACACTGAAGCTTTCTTT.

For this clonotype: The junction does not match germline at one end; this may be a read error. The chain joins TRBV7-9 to TRBJ2-1; D is undetermined. The CDR3 contains 17 residues. Germline V gene lookup returns CDR1 SEHNR and CDR2 FQNEAQ (reference sequence). CDR3 sequence (DNA): TGCGCCAGCAGTGAGTCAAGCAGTCGGAGCTCCTACAATGAGCAGTTCTTC. Its protein is CASSESSSRSSYNEQFF.

This clonotype was observed many times. The chain is built from TRBV29-1 and TRBJ1-4, with TRBD1 as a possible D gene (6 bases). Looked up from germline, CDR1 is SQVTM and CDR2 is ANQGSEA. This CDR3 contains 16 residues. CDR3 nucleotides: TGCAGGAAGGCAAGCGGGGGCAGTGCAACTAATGAAAAACTGTTTTTT. Its protein is CRKASGGSATNEKLFF.

For this clonotype: This may arise from a read error, as a much more abundant clone is one base away. CDR3 nucleotides: TGTGCCAGCAGTTCCGCCGTTGGGGGCGAGCGGTACTTC. This codes for CASSSAVGGERYF. The V and J genes are TRBV10-3 and TRBJ2-7; TRBD1 is a possible D gene (6 bases). The CDR3 is 13 amino acids. Germline lookup yields CDR1 ENHRY and CDR2 SYGVKD.

This rearrangement joins TRBV10-3 to TRBJ1-6; 7 nucleotides line up with TRBD1. The trim removed 6 bases at V and 6 bases at J, leaving 5 bases unmatched. Germline lookup yields CDR1 ENHRY and CDR2 SYGVKD. The CDR3 has 14 amino acids. CDR3 residues: CAISDREINSPLHF. CDR3 nucleotides: TGTGCCATCAGCGACAGGGAGATTAATTCACCCCTCCACTTT.

The rearrangement links TRBV12-3 or TRBV12-4 to TRBJ1-1, with D tentatively TRBD1 (6 bases). The V gene lost 3 bases and the J gene lost 8 bases, with 10 bases spanning the gap. The CDR3 is 12 amino acids. The CDR3 protein is CASSFLGQEAFF. CDR3 DNA: TGTGCCAGCAGTTTTTTAGGACAGGAAGCTTTCTTT.

The rearrangement uses TRBV25-1 and TRBJ2-2; 9 nucleotides align to TRBD1. Germline V CDR1 and CDR2: MGHDK, SYGVNS. The J segment lost 0 bases and the V segment lost 6 bases, leaving 2 bases of the junction unmatched. The CDR3 is made up of 15 amino acids. The CDR3 sequence is CASRDRGSNTGELFF. The DNA of the CDR3 is TGTGCCAGCAGAGACAGGGGGTCGAACACCGGGGAGCTGTTTTTT.

About this clonotype: One base away lies a much larger clone, so this may be a sequencing read error. J is TRBJ2-5 and V is TRBV7-2, with D possibly TRBD2 on 6 matching bases. Germline CDR1 is SGHTA and CDR2 is FQGNSA. There are 13 residues in the CDR3. V was shortened by 6 bases and J by 3 bases, with 11 bases between the two germline ends. CDR3 protein: CASSYGSEETQYF. The CDR3 region has the DNA TGTGCCAGCAGTTACGGGAGTGAAGAGACCCAGTACTTC.

This clonotype was seen ten or more times. The V call is TRBV20-1, the J call TRBJ2-7; 11 bases are shared with TRBD2. The CDR3 contains 14 residues. J lost 0 bases, V lost 4 bases, and 2 bases had no gene match. CDR1 is DFQATT and CDR2 is SNEGSKA in the germline V gene (reference sequence). CDR3 DNA: TGCAGTGCTACGGGACTAGCGGACTCCTACGAGCAGTACTTC. It encodes CSATGLADSYEQYF.

This clonotype was counted only a few times. The chain couples TRBV4-1 to TRBJ1-1, with TRBD1 matching over 7 bases. This CDR3 has 18 residues. Germline CDR1 reads MGHRA; CDR2 reads YSYEKL. The ends lost 8 bases at V and 4 bases at J; junction bases unmatched: 22. CDR3 bases: TGCGCCAGCGGAGGTAAGAAAGGGGGCAAATTGGATGGCACTGAAGCTTTCTTT. The encoded protein is CASGGKKGGKLDGTEAFF.

The V and J genes are TRBV7-8 and TRBJ2-5; D remains unclear. The ends were cut back, 5 bases at V and 2 bases at J, with 9 bases in the middle. CDR1 and CDR2 from the germline V gene are SGHVS and FQNEAQ. The CDR3 runs to 13 residues. CDR3 loop: CASSQQPQETQYF. The DNA for the CDR3 is TGTGCCAGCAGCCAACAACCACAAGAGACCCAGTACTTC.

Turning to this clonotype: A much larger clone differs by one base, so this may be a read error. The rearrangement uses TRBV10-2 and TRBJ1-2, with a tentative D call TRBD1 (5 bases). The CDR3 runs 15 residues. Germline CDR1 WSHSY, CDR2 SAAADI. Trimming took 10 bases from V and 4 from J, leaving 22 bases between them. CDR3 coding DNA: TGCGCCATCAGCCAAGATGGGACCGCTAGCTATGGCTACACCTTC. As protein: CAISQDGTASYGYTF.

This clonotype was seen a handful of times. The chain couples TRBV19 to TRBJ2-5; 10 nucleotides line up with TRBD2. CDR1 and CDR2 (germline): LNHDA, SQIVND (reference sequence). The CDR3 sequence is 17 residues long. V lost 9 bases and J lost 4; bases outside the gene matches: 17. The CDR3 region is CASSESRRLAGVETQYF. CDR3 coding DNA: TGTGCCAGCAGTGAATCAAGGCGTCTAGCGGGAGTAGAGACCCAGTACTTC.